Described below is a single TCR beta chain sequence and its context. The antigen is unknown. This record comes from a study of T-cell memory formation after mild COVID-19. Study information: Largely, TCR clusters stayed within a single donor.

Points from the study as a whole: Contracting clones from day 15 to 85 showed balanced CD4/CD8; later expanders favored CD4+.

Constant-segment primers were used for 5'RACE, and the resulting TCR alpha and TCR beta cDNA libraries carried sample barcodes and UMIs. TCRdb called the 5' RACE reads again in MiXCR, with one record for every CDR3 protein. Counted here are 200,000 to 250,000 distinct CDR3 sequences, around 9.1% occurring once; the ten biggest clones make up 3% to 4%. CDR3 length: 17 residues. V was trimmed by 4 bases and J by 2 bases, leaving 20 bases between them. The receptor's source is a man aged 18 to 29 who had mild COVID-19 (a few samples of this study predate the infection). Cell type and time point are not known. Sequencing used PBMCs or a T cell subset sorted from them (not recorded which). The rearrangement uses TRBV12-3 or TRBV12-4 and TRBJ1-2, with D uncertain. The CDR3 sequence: CASSWAEYGESNYGYTF. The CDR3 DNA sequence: TGTGCCAGCAGTTGGGCTGAATATGGGGAGTCCAACTATGGCTACACCTTC.